The clone carrying this T cell receptor beta chain appeared once. Its antigen is as yet unknown. V was trimmed by 1 base and J by 4 bases, leaving 11 bases between them. CDR1 is SEHNR, CDR2 FQNEAQ, per germline (reference sequence). This CDR3 comprises 14 residues. The data belong to a study of cytomegalovirus exposure and HLA in healthy donors. Study observations and caveats: As confirmed in vitro, three CMV-associated chains were specific for CMV antigens. Some public TCRs appeared in many individuals, while most sequences were rare. The classifier reportedly diagnosed cytomegalovirus status with high specificity and sensitivity. Investigators reported 150 to 200 TCR beta chains as tied to cytomegalovirus.

Sequenced by immunoSEQ multiplex PCR; TCRdb stores in-frame clones only, minus some. The data hold under 250,000 clones, with approximately 90% observed a single time. The sequence came from a young woman in good health and CMV-seronegative. Sequenced sample: PBMCs. The J gene is TRBJ2-7, the V gene TRBV7-9, with a weak D call TRBD2 (5 bases). CDR3 sequence: CASSLGTVMYEQYF. CDR3 bases: TGTGCCAGCAGCTTAGGGACTGTCATGTACGAGCAGTACTTC.